This T cell receptor (beta chain) was identified during a study of CD8+ T cells in alopecia areata. Treatment given: oral pan-JAK inhibitor, 5-10 mg twice daily. Those with alopecia areata gave lesional scalp punch biopsies and peripheral blood. RNA was isolated and reverse transcribed to cDNA, the sequencing template. Data came from immunoSEQ multiplex PCR; TCRdb stores just in-frame clones and leaves some out. Of under 1,500 clones in the sample, roughly 75% were seen once. Study conclusions and caveats: With one nonresponder, baseline CD8+ expansion's link to response remains uncertain. Persistence of many expanded lesional clones was seen in scalp and blood during tofacitinib.

On this clone itself: Its antigen is unidentified.

The sequence derives from a human donor with alopecia areata. The specimen comprised skin, sampled at week 24, from a patient treated with tofacitinib.

DNA of the CDR3: TGTGCCAGCGGACCCGGACAGGGGGCTTACAATGAGCAGTTCTTC. As protein: CASGPGQGAYNEQFF. The chain has TRBV10-3 and TRBJ2-1, with 11 bases fitting TRBD1. In germline, CDR1 is ENHRY, CDR2 SYGVKD. The J segment lost 4 bases and the V segment lost 10 bases, leaving 9 bases of the junction unmatched. The CDR3 runs to 15 residues.